This T cell receptor (beta chain) was retrieved from a study of cytomegalovirus exposure and HLA in healthy donors. Study-wide context: There were 100 million to 120 million unique TCR beta sequences, drawn from 180 million or so T cells, in an earlier analysis. Study results and limitations: The dataset shows that most TCR sequences were rare, while some public TCRs occurred in many donors. Evidence from a later analysis indicated that most CMV-associated TCR beta chains looked HLA-restricted. Follow-up analysis later connected one missense variant in DCLRE1C with trimming of TCR beta V- and J-genes.

Trimming took 4 bases from V and 3 from J, leaving 8 bases between them. In germline, CDR1 is LGHNA, CDR2 YNFKEQ. The CDR3 totals 13 residues. A word on this clone: What it recognizes is unknown.

This PCR relied on a set of 60 Vbeta primers and 13 Jbeta primers. Produced via immunoSEQ multiplex PCR; TCRdb's table is partial and in-frame only. The profile shows 120,000 or so clones, about 80% of them singletons. The sequenced sample was PBMCs. The rearrangement joins TRBV4-2 to TRBJ2-3; a weak D match, TRBD2 (6 bases). The TCR comes from a young man in good health and CMV-seronegative. CDR3 nucleotides: TGTGCCAGCAGCCGGACTACTACAGATACGCAGTATTTT. The encoded protein is CASSRTTTDTQYF.